These 3 T cell receptor beta chains came from one sample sequenced in a study of blood T cell repertoires in COVID-19. Assay: immunoSEQ multiplex PCR; the TCRdb copy retains only in-frame clones and omits some. Seen here are 100,000 to 150,000 clones, 88% observed once, and the top ten hold more than 1.5%. Specimen: peripheral blood. The origin of the receptors is a human donor in a cohort sampled during active COVID-19.

This sequence joins TRBV29-1 and TRBJ1-2; 12 bases agree with TRBD1. In germline, CDR1 is SQVTM, CDR2 ANQGSEA. Losses at the gene ends were 7 bases for V and 6 bases for J; bases not matched to a gene: 9. This CDR3 spans 14 amino acids. The CDR3 protein is CSARGQGADDGYTF. For the CDR3, the DNA is TGCAGCGCCCGGGGACAGGGGGCCGATGATGGCTACACCTTC.

The count of this clone is one. The DNA for the CDR3 is TGTGCCAGCAGTTACCGGACTAGCGGGTTTGAGACCCAGTACTTC. This translates into CASSYRTSGFETQYF. The chain recombines TRBV6-5 with TRBJ2-5; 11 bases are a match to TRBD2. Germline V gene sequence: CDR1 MNHEY, CDR2 SVGAGI. The V and J ends lost 2 bases and 5 bases, in that order; junction bases with no gene match: 4. CDR3 length: 15 amino acids.

CDR3 sequence: CASSLLGGGRTDTQYF. The CDR3 DNA reads as TGCGCCAGCAGCTTGTTAGGGGGGGGCCGCACAGATACGCAGTATTTT. This chain uses TRBV5-1 with TRBJ2-3; a weak D match, TRBD2 (7 bases). Germline V gene sequence: CDR1 SGHRS, CDR2 YFSETQ. The CDR3 runs 16 residues. Trimming cost V 1 base and J 1 base, with 13 bases left between them.